This TCR beta chain was sequenced for a study of coeliac disease. Background on the study: Coeliac patients had newly diagnosed active disease, refractory type I disease, or gluten-free diet control. High-resolution HLA typing was lacking; TRBV7-2 bias was queried instead.

To note about this clone: Antigen: not known.

Sequencing was performed with immunoSEQ multiplex PCR; in TCRdb, only in-frame clones are kept and a portion is missing. The repertoire holds around 4,100 clones, with 50% to 65% as singletons. This CDR3 spans 15 amino acids. V gave up 5 bases and J gave up 4 bases; unmatched junction bases: 10. CDR1 MDHEN and CDR2 SYDVKM come from the germline V gene. Notes on the study in general: Control samples showed higher TRB and TRG clonality than intraepithelial and lamina propria samples in active celiac disease.

The TCR originated in a human donor with active celiac disease. The sequencing sample was made of intraepithelial lymphocytes from the gut. The rearrangement joins TRBV28 to TRBJ2-7; 8 bases align to TRBD1. CDR3 loop: CASSVQGALKYEQYF. Here the CDR3 DNA reads TGTGCCAGCAGTGTCCAGGGGGCCCTTAAATACGAGCAGTACTTC.